These 22 T cell receptor beta chains were sequenced from one sample in a study of PD-L1 blockade in urothelial cancer. Using immunoSEQ multiplex PCR, the repertoire was profiled, and TCRdb retains in-frame clones only, with some absent. Of under 120,000 clones detected, over 75% appear once; the ten largest clones hold 2% to 2.5%. Sequenced here: PBMCs, sampled around atezolizumab (anti-PD-L1) treatment. The receptors were gathered from a man aged 45 to 65 with urothelial cancer.

The table lists this clone with a few counts. The chain links TRBV5-6 to TRBJ2-5, with TRBD1 as a possible D gene (5 bases). Trimming shortened V by 1 base and J by 5 bases, and 12 bases separated the two germline ends. The V gene's germline CDR1 is SGHDT and CDR2 YYEEEE. There are 14 residues in the CDR3. CDR3 region: CASSLRAGYETQYF. The CDR3 DNA sequence: TGTGCCAGCAGCTTGAGGGCAGGGTACGAGACCCAGTACTTC.

The chain has TRBV27 and TRBJ2-7; D not certain. CDR1 and CDR2 from the germline V gene are MNHEY and SMNVEV (reference sequence). The ends were cut back, 2 bases at V and 2 bases at J, with 13 bases in the middle. The CDR3 is made up of 15 amino acids. CDR3 amino acids: CASSLVGRIAYEQYF. In DNA form, the CDR3 reads TGTGCCAGCAGTTTAGTTGGCAGGATCGCCTACGAGCAGTACTTC.

The rearrangement links TRBV9 to TRBJ2-3; TRBD2 aligns across 9 bases. Trimming took 2 bases from V and 6 from J; bases not matched to a gene: 7. The length of the CDR3 is 15 residues. CDR1 SGDLS and CDR2 YYNGEE come from the germline V gene. The CDR3 DNA is TGTGCCAGCAGCGTGAGAGCGGGAGGAGGGGATACGCAGTATTTT. Protein product: CASSVRAGGGDTQYF.

The chain has TRBV19 and TRBJ2-5, with D possibly being TRBD1 (5 bases). CDR3 size: 14 residues. CDR1 and CDR2 from the germline V gene are LNHDA and SQIVND (reference sequence). Trimming left V 5 bases short and J 3 bases short, with 13 bases between. CDR3 DNA sequence: TGTGCCAGTAGTCGCACCAGGGCAGAAGAGACCCAGTACTTC. It encodes CASSRTRAEETQYF.

The chain links TRBV5-6 to TRBJ2-7; 8 bases align to TRBD1. V was clipped by 4 bases and J by 1 base; unmatched bases: 7. Germline CDR1 is SGHDT and CDR2 is YYEEEE. The CDR3 consists of 15 residues. DNA for the CDR3: TGTGCCAGCAGCGGGACCGGGACAGGTTCCTACGAGCAGTACTTC. Protein: CASSGTGTGSYEQYF.

The chain couples TRBV2 to TRBJ1-6; 7 nucleotides agree with TRBD1. J lost 4 bases, V lost 4 bases, and 1 base had no gene match. This CDR3 spans 14 amino acids. Germline V CDR1 and CDR2: SNHLY, FYNNEI. In DNA, the CDR3 is TGTGCCAGCAGTGCCAGGGGGTATAATTCACCCCTCCACTTT. This codes for CASSARGYNSPLHF.

This rearrangement joins TRBV7-3 to TRBJ2-3, with TRBD2 identical over 10 bases. Germline V gene sequence: CDR1 SGHTA, CDR2 FQGTGA. V lost 0 bases to trimming and J lost 0 bases; unmatched junction nucleotides: 6. The CDR3 has 18 amino acids. The CDR3 nucleotides read TGTGCCAGCAGCTTAACGGCTAGCGGGAGCCCTAGCACAGATACGCAGTATTTT. Translation: CASSLTASGSPSTDTQYF.

The chain recombines TRBV5-6 with TRBJ1-5; D perhaps matches TRBD1 (5 bases). This CDR3 has 16 amino acids. Per the germline V gene, CDR1 is SGHDT and CDR2 is YYEEEE. The ends were cut back, 4 bases at V and 2 bases at J, with 16 bases in the middle. The CDR3 DNA follows: TGTGCCAGCAGCGCCCTCTCCCAGACAGGCAATCAGCCCCAGCATTTT. Protein sequence: CASSALSQTGNQPQHF. Together with reference TRBV5-6 and TRBJ1-5, the CDR3 gives the full variable domain: DAGVTQSPTHLIKTRGQQVTLRCSPKSGHDTVSWYQQALGQGPQFIFQYYEEEERQRGNFPDRFSGHQFPNYSSELNVNALLLGDSALYLCASSALSQTGNQPQHFGDGTRLSIL.

J is TRBJ2-5 and V is TRBV6-1, with D possibly being TRBD1 (5 bases). This CDR3 is built from 15 residues. V was shortened by 4 bases and J by 2 bases, with 14 bases between the two germline ends. CDR1 and CDR2 (germline): MNHNS, SASEGT. As DNA, the CDR3 is TGTGCCAGCAGTGCCCGACAGAACACTCAAGAGACCCAGTACTTC. Translating it yields CASSARQNTQETQYF.

V usage is TRBV27 and J usage is TRBJ2-3; no definite D call. The length of the CDR3 is 14 residues. Germline V gene lookup returns CDR1 MNHEY and CDR2 SMNVEV (reference sequence). V gave up 0 bases and J gave up 6 bases, with 10 bases separating them. This chain's CDR3 is CASSLSVGLDTQYF. CDR3 coding DNA: TGTGCCAGCAGTTTATCGGTTGGCCTTGATACGCAGTATTTT.

With regard to this clone: A junction boundary mismatches the germline segment, possibly from a read error. V and J are TRBV6-1 and TRBJ1-1; D may be TRBD1 (6 bases). The CDR3 runs 17 residues. CDR1 and CDR2 (germline): MNHNS, SASEGT. CDR3 nucleotides: TGTGCCAGCAGTCAAGCTGGACAGAGACCGACGGACACTGAAGCTTTCTTT. Its protein product is CASSQAGQRPTDTEAFF.

This clone turned up a few times. V gene TRBV6-5 combines with J gene TRBJ1-6; tentative D call: TRBD1 (5 bases). V dropped 10 bases and J dropped 7 bases, with 20 bases sitting between them. This CDR3 has 15 amino acids. Per germline, CDR1 MNHEY and CDR2 SVGAGI. CDR3 amino acids: CATREAGTVNSPLHF. CDR3 DNA sequence: TGTGCCACAAGGGAGGCCGGGACGGTAAATTCACCCCTCCACTTT.

The J gene is TRBJ2-1, the V gene TRBV9; D is possibly TRBD1 (5 bases). Trimming shortened V by 4 bases and J by 3 bases, and 11 bases separated the two germline ends. This CDR3 has 14 residues. From germline, CDR1 is SGDLS and CDR2 YYNGEE. DNA for the CDR3: TGTGCCAGCAGCCCTGGACACCTCTACAATGAGCAGTTCTTC. It codes for CASSPGHLYNEQFF.

This chain links TRBV30 with TRBJ2-1; D uncertain. The ends were cut back, 2 bases at V and 11 bases at J, with 10 bases in the middle. Germline CDR1 is GTSNPN and CDR2 is SVGIG (reference sequence). The CDR3 covers 11 residues. The CDR3: CAWSFRDKQFF. CDR3 DNA sequence: TGTGCCTGGAGTTTCCGAGACAAGCAGTTCTTC. Drawing the rest from reference TRBV30 and TRBJ2-1, the complete variable domain is SQTIHQWPATLVQPVGSPLSLECTVEGTSNPNLYWYRQAAGRGLQLLFYSVGIGQISSEVPQNLSASRPQDRQFILSSKKLLLSDSGFYLCAWSFRDKQFFGPGTRLTVL.

The table lists this clone with a count of one. This rearrangement joins TRBV28 to TRBJ2-7; D not resolved. CDR1 and CDR2 (germline): MDHEN, SYDVKM. Trimming took 6 bases from V and 2 from J, leaving 17 bases between them. The CDR3 loop spans 15 amino acids. The CDR3 DNA reads TGTGCCAGCAGCTCCCGTGTGGGCGTCGCCTACGAGCAGTACTTC. Translated: CASSSRVGVAYEQYF.

The chain employs TRBV27 and TRBJ2-5, with 10 bases matching TRBD2. Gene TRBJ2-7 matches the end of the DNA better, so the J call may be wrong. Per the germline V gene, CDR1 is MNHEY and CDR2 is SMNVEV (reference sequence). This CDR3 has 14 amino acids. For the CDR3, the DNA is TGTGCCAGCAGTTCGAGCGGGAGGGCCTACGAGCAGTACTTC. As protein: CASSSSGRAYEQYF.

V and J are TRBV7-9 and TRBJ2-2; TRBD2 is a possible D gene (6 bases). The CDR3 is 15 residues long. The V gene lost 4 bases and the J gene lost 6 bases, with 15 bases spanning the gap. Germline V lookup: CDR1 SEHNR, CDR2 FQNEAQ (reference sequence). The CDR3 loop reads CASSSRLEEAGELFF. As DNA, the CDR3 is TGTGCCAGCAGCTCCCGACTAGAAGAGGCCGGGGAGCTGTTTTTT.

This clone was seen a single time. This chain links TRBV2 with TRBJ2-5; 7 bases fit TRBD2. The CDR3 has 13 amino acids. J was trimmed by 2 bases and V by 8 bases; bases with no gene match: 5. Germline values: CDR1 SNHLY, CDR2 FYNNEI. The CDR3 nucleotides are TGTGCCAGCGGCGGGGGTAGTCAAGAGACCCAGTACTTC. Its translation is CASGGGSQETQYF.

This sequence joins TRBV2 and TRBJ1-6; no clear D. V lost 10 bases and J lost 3, with 13 bases in between. CDR3 length: 14 amino acids. Germline-derived CDR1 and CDR2 are SNHLY and FYNNEI. This CDR3 reads CATSVQDYNSPLHF. In DNA form, the CDR3 reads TGTGCCACCAGCGTGCAGGACTATAATTCACCCCTCCACTTT.

The CDR3 DNA follows: TGTGCCAGCAGTTTAGCCCCCGGACAGTCCTATGGCTACACCTTC. Its translation: CASSLAPGQSYGYTF. V gene TRBV27 combines with J gene TRBJ1-2; a possible D gene is TRBD1 (6 bases). V was cut by 2 bases and J by 4 bases, with 14 bases left in between. This CDR3 is 15 amino acids long. Germline values: CDR1 MNHEY, CDR2 SMNVEV (reference sequence).

The J gene is TRBJ2-7, the V gene TRBV27; 8 bases map to TRBD1. Trimming removed 0 bases from V and 2 bases from J; junction bases left unmatched: 9. Germline V CDR1 and CDR2: MNHEY, SMNVEV (reference sequence). The CDR3 runs 17 residues. The CDR3 sequence is CASSLSAWTGIPYEQYF. Written as DNA, the CDR3 is TGTGCCAGCAGTTTATCGGCCTGGACAGGGATTCCCTACGAGCAGTACTTC.

This rearrangement joins TRBV19 to TRBJ1-2; D is ambiguous. The CDR3 has 12 residues. V gave up 5 bases and J gave up 4 bases, with 8 bases separating them. The germline gives CDR1 LNHDA, CDR2 SQIVND (reference sequence). CDR3 amino acids: CASSREFYGYTF. CDR3 DNA: TGTGCCAGTAGTCGGGAGTTCTATGGCTACACCTTC. The full variable domain, completed using reference TRBV19 and TRBJ1-2, is DGGITQSPKYLFRKEGQNVTLSCEQNLNHDAMYWYRQDPGQGLRLIYYSQIVNDFQKGDIAEGYSVSREKKESFPLTVTSAQKNPTAFYLCASSREFYGYTFGSGTRLTVV.